The 13 T cell receptor beta chains presented below share a single source sample, sequenced in a study of blood T cell repertoires in COVID-19 (dated by TCRdb to the early 2020s). Receptors were amplified or captured by the immunoSEQ multiplex PCR assay. TCRdb took this table from immuneACCESS and kept in-frame rearrangements with V and J called. Such tables lack part of the clones; where checked against another copy, unresolved V genes explain under half of the gap, and the rest is unexplained. The sample contains approximately 140,000 clones, 80% to 90% of them found a single time. About 1.5% of the sample goes to the ten largest clones. The sample taken for sequencing was peripheral blood. These receptors were obtained from a woman aged 55 to 70 with acute or convalescent COVID-19.

This sequence joins TRBV19 and TRBJ2-5; the D gene is possibly TRBD2 (5 bases). This CDR3 comprises 15 residues. V gave up 5 bases and J gave up 5 bases, with 18 bases separating them. From germline, CDR1 is LNHDA and CDR2 SQIVND (reference sequence). For the CDR3, the DNA is TGTGCCAGTAGTGTTTCGTCTAGCCAGGTGGAGACCCAGTACTTC. It yields the protein CASSVSSSQVETQYF.

The rearrangement links TRBV6-6 to TRBJ1-6; 9 bases are shared with TRBD1. Germline V lookup: CDR1 MNHNY, CDR2 SVGAGI (reference sequence). V was clipped by 8 bases and J by 2 bases; unmatched bases: 7. The CDR3 extends over 16 amino acids. Here the CDR3 reads CASAGDREPYNSPLHF. The CDR3, as DNA: TGTGCCAGCGCGGGGGACAGGGAGCCCTATAATTCACCCCTCCACTTT.

This sequence joins TRBV3-1 (or the pseudogene TRBV3-2) and TRBJ2-5, with a weak D call TRBD1 (5 bases). Trimming took 0 bases from V and 3 from J, leaving 8 bases between them. The CDR3 contains 14 residues. Germline loops: CDR1 LGHDT, CDR2 YNNKEL (reference sequence). Written as DNA, the CDR3 is TGTGCCAGCAGCCAAGATTTGACAGAAGAGACCCAGTACTTC. Translated, it gives CASSQDLTEETQYF.

The CDR3 nucleotides are TGTGCCAGCAGCTTATACAGGGGCCCCTCTGGAGAGCAGTACTTC. Translation gives CASSLYRGPSGEQYF. The rearrangement joins TRBV11-2 to TRBJ2-7, with TRBD1 matching 7 bases. The CDR3 has 15 residues. V lost 2 bases and J lost 7; bases outside the gene matches: 11. Per germline, CDR1 SGHAT and CDR2 FQNNGV.

This clone occurred once. The rearrangement joins TRBV7-6 to TRBJ2-1; 7 bases agree with TRBD2. CDR3 size: 17 residues. Looked up from germline, CDR1 is SGHVS and CDR2 is FNYEAQ. V shed 6 bases, J shed 4 bases, and the junction held 15 bases outside the gene matches. The CDR3 nucleotides read TGTGCCAGCAGTCCCCTCGGGGCGGGGGACCTATACAATGAGCAGTTCTTC. Translating gives CASSPLGAGDLYNEQFF.

For this clone: Different DNA sequences within this sample yield the same CDR3. The CDR3 reads CASSPRLNTGELFF. The CDR3 coding sequence is TGTGCCAGCAGCCCCCGACTGAACACCGGGGAGCTGTTTTTT. The chain has TRBV11-3 and TRBJ2-2; D unclear. The germline V gene encodes CDR1 SGHNT and CDR2 YENEEA. V was trimmed by 5 bases and J by 1 base, leaving 8 bases between them. This CDR3 region has 14 residues.

The chain carries TRBV24-1 and TRBJ2-7, with D unresolved. The CDR3 has 13 residues. V lost 0 bases and J lost 4, with 6 bases in between. Germline values: CDR1 KGHDR, CDR2 SFDVKD. The CDR3 here is CATSDLRSYEQYF. CDR3 DNA: TGTGCCACCAGTGATTTGAGGAGTTACGAGCAGTACTTC.

This sequence joins TRBV7-3 and TRBJ2-7, with 15 bases lining up with TRBD2. Germline V gene data show CDR1 as SGHTA and CDR2 as FQGTGA. The J segment lost 4 bases and the V segment lost 5 bases, leaving 6 bases of the junction unmatched. The CDR3 has 16 residues. The CDR3 here is CASSVSGTSGGYEQYF. The DNA of the CDR3 is TGTGCCAGCAGCGTCTCCGGGACTAGCGGGGGGTACGAGCAGTACTTC.

A remark on this clone: Germline is not matched at one junction end, which may reflect a read error. This rearrangement joins TRBV18 to TRBJ1-6; D remains unclear. There are 14 residues in the CDR3. Germline V gives CDR1 KGHSH, CDR2 LQKENI. The CDR3 DNA reads as TGTGCCAGCTCACCGGACTCATGGAATTCATCCCTCCACTTT. Amino acids: CASSPDSWNSSLHF. Variable domain in full (rest from reference TRBV18 and TRBJ1-6): NAGVMQNPRHLVRRRGQEARLRCSPMKGHSHVYWYRQLPEEGLKFMVYLQKENIIDESGMPKERFSAEFPKEGPSILRIQQVVRGDSAAYFCASSPDSWNSSLHFGNGTRLTVT.

The chain is built from TRBV19 and TRBJ2-2, with a tentative D call TRBD1 (5 bases). Germline assignment: CDR1 LNHDA and CDR2 SQIVND (reference sequence). Trimming removed 3 bases from V and 4 bases from J, with 6 bases in between. The CDR3 extends over 13 amino acids. The CDR3 region is CASSIQGTGELFF. In DNA form, the CDR3 reads TGTGCCAGTAGTATCCAGGGCACCGGGGAGCTGTTTTTT.

This clone came up once. CDR3 in amino acids: CASMAREGWNQPQHF. In DNA, the CDR3 is TGTGCCAGTATGGCAAGGGAGGGTTGGAATCAGCCCCAGCATTTT. The V gene is TRBV19, the J gene TRBJ1-5; D is ambiguous. The CDR3 contains 15 residues. Germline CDR1 reads LNHDA; CDR2 reads SQIVND (reference sequence). The V and J ends lost 7 bases and 4 bases respectively, with 17 bases between them.

This chain connects TRBV28 to TRBJ2-1; 9 bases line up with TRBD1. Germline values: CDR1 MDHEN, CDR2 SYDVKM. The CDR3 runs to 16 residues. V gave up 1 base and J gave up 4 bases; unmatched junction bases: 5. CDR3 coding DNA: TGTGCCAGCAGTTTATTCCTTGGGACAGGGTACAATGAGCAGTTCTTC. Residues: CASSLFLGTGYNEQFF. Full variable domain (rest looked up from reference TRBV28 and TRBJ2-1): DVKVTQSSRYLVKRTGEKVFLECVQDMDHENMFWYRQDPGLGLRLIYFSYDVKMKEKGDIPEGYSVSREKKERFSLILESASTNQTSMYLCASSLFLGTGYNEQFFGPGTRLTVL.

The gene calls are TRBV5-8 and TRBJ2-4; a weak D match, TRBD2 (6 bases). The CDR3 loop spans 14 amino acids. Per the germline V gene, CDR1 is SGHTS and CDR2 is YDEGEE. V lost 7 bases, J lost 2 bases, and 13 bases lay in between. The CDR3 coding sequence is TGTGCCAGCCGAACGGGGGTTACCAAAAACATTCAGTACTTC. Translated: CASRTGVTKNIQYF.